The T cell receptor (beta chain) under discussion was sequenced for a study of blood T cell repertoires in COVID-19. The wider study: Specimens from acute and convalescent COVID-19 originated in the United States, Italy and Spain. In each case, the material was cDNA or gDNA derived from T cells, B-cell-depleted T cells, or PBMCs.

V was cut by 6 bases and J by 10 bases, with 15 bases left in between. CDR3 length: 12 amino acids. As processed by the authors: Researchers report that nucleated cell counts were estimated from reference gene primer amplification. TCRdb's table, derived via immunoSEQ multiplex PCR, lists solely in-frame clones and lacks some. For V, J and clone size, that table is used; D and trimming come from the DNA. The sample has around 71,000 clones; roughly 86% are singletons. This clonotype was obtained from a woman aged 55-70 years with acute or convalescent COVID-19. Input material: peripheral blood. The rearrangement uses TRBV12-3 or TRBV12-4 and TRBJ1-1; a possible D gene is TRBD1 (6 bases). CDR3 region: CASRETGRGAFF. CDR3 DNA: TGTGCCAGCAGGGAAACAGGGAGAGGAGCTTTCTTT.